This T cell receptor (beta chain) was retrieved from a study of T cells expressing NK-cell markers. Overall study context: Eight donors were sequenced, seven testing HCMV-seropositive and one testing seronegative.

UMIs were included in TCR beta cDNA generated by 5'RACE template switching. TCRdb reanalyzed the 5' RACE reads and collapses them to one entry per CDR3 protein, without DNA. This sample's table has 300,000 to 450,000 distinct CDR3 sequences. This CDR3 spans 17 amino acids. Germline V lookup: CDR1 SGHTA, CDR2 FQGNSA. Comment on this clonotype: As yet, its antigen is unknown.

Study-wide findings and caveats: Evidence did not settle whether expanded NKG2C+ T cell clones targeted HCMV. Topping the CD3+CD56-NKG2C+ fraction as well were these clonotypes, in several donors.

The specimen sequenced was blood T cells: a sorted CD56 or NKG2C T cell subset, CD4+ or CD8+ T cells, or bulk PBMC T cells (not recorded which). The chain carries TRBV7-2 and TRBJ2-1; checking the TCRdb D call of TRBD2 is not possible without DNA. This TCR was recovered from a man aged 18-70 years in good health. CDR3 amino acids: CASSLFRGGATYNEQFF.